Listed below are T cell receptor beta chains from one sample, sequenced in a study of T cell responses to AZD1222 COVID-19 vaccine. Assay: immunoSEQ multiplex PCR; the TCRdb copy retains only in-frame clones and omits some. Among 100,000 to 150,000 clones listed, roughly 90% were seen once. Sequenced material: peripheral blood, taken on day 0 of AZD1222 vaccination. Every receptor here comes from an adult in good health. The CDR3 runs from the conserved cysteine through the conserved F or W. A D gene is named only where the DNA matches it firmly. Size values are once, few and many counts, or a class for expanded clones, and some rows have none.

TRBV6-5,once,TRBD1,TRBJ2-1,CASRTQGMYNEQFF,TGTGCCAGCAGGACACAGGGGATGTACAATGAGCAGTTCTTC
TRBV2,-,TRBD2,TRBJ2-4,CASRGSLLAGGPKNIQYF,TGTGCCAGCAGAGGTAGTTTACTCGCGGGGGGGCCCAAAAACATTCAGTACTTC
TRBV2,-,-,TRBJ1-5,CASSEARGRNNQPQHF,TGTGCCAGCAGTGAAGCGCGCGGTCGGAATAATCAGCCCCAGCATTTT
TRBV18,-,-,TRBJ2-7,CASSPERPVHSYEQYF,TGTGCCAGCTCACCAGAACGACCGGTCCATTCCTACGAGCAGTACTTC
TRBV5-1,-,TRBD1,TRBJ2-1,CASSRETGIYNEQFF,TGCGCCAGCAGCCGCGAGACAGGGATATACAATGAGCAGTTCTTC
TRBV5-8,-,-,TRBJ2-1,CASSFRTGVGNEQFF,TGTGCCAGCAGCTTTAGAACGGGAGTGGGGAATGAGCAGTTCTTC
TRBV27,-,-,TRBJ2-7,CASSPHPTYYEQYF,TGTGCCAGCAGTCCGCACCCAACTTACTACGAGCAGTACTTC
TRBV20-1,-,TRBD2,TRBJ2-7,CSASVSGLVLSSYEQYF,TGCAGTGCTAGTGTGTCCGGACTAGTTTTAAGCTCCTACGAGCAGTACTTC
TRBV5-1,-,-,TRBJ2-7,CASSLGGGPTYEQYF,TGCGCCAGCAGCTTGGGCGGGGGCCCAACCTACGAGCAGTACTTC
TRBV2,-,TRBD1,TRBJ1-3,CASGDSSGNTIYF,TGTGCCAGCGGGGACAGCTCTGGAAACACCATATATTTT
TRBV18,once,-,TRBJ1-2,CASSPPAGASGYTF,TGTGCCAGCTCACCCCCCGCAGGGGCAAGTGGCTACACCTTC
TRBV9,-,TRBD2,TRBJ2-3,CASSVSGSGTDTQYF,TGTGCCAGCAGCGTAAGCGGGAGCGGGACAGATACGCAGTATTTT
TRBV2,-,-,TRBJ1-5,CASRKGSQGQPQHF,TGTGCCAGCAGGAAAGGGTCCCAGGGGCAGCCCCAGCATTTT